This TCR beta chain is drawn from a study of beta chain features in type 1 diabetes (dated by TCRdb to between 2017 and 2018). Study-level background: Mean age, gender distribution, total cell number and subset yield did not differ between patients and healthy donors. Regulatory and stem cell-like memory subsets were obtained from only 8 patients and roughly 8 healthy donors, while naive and central memory subsets were obtained from all 30 or so donors. A total of 100 million to 110 million sorted cells were examined across all samples, and a strong correlation was observed between cell number per subset and RNA yield. The study compared the TCRB repertoires of sorted circulating CD4+ T cell subsets in recently diagnosed type 1 diabetes patients with those in matched healthy donors. General findings and caveats noted by the study authors: At VDJ recombination sites, type 1 diabetes patients had fewer insertions and more deleted nucleotides, which implies abnormalities in thymic rearrangement. Because the HLA sub-analyses included only small numbers of individuals, any influence of HLA type on TCRB rearrangement was left unresolved. Because cDNA was sequenced instead of genomic DNA, highly expressing activated cells could be over-represented, though the groups showed no difference in activation or CD3 levels. The naive, central memory and regulatory TCRB repertoires appeared to resemble one another more closely among patients than among healthy donors. Shorter templates might be favored by PCR, yet because patient and control samples were amplified and corrected together, any such skew would affect both groups equally. In all four CD4+ subsets, TCRB CDR3 length was moderately but significantly shorter in type 1 diabetes patients.

This clone was seen more than once but under ten times. What antigen it recognizes has not been identified. Base qualities are missing; no much larger clone stands one base away. The CDR3 has 17 amino acids, counting the end cysteine and phenylalanine. CDR3 DNA is the only sequence kept; it has 51 bases, read in frame from the first base. The CDR1 and CDR2 encoded by the germline V gene are SGHTA and FQGNSA. V loses 1 base, J loses 1 base, and the germline ends lie 16 bases apart. From each donor, a single peripheral blood sample of approximately 110 mL on average was drawn into heparinised tubes. A BD FACSAria II was used to sort naive, central memory, regulatory and stem cell-like memory CD4+ T cells with a panel that included CD45RO, CCR7, CD25, CD127, CD95 and CD27. All sorted populations exceeded 95% purity. Right away, PBMCs were isolated by Lymphoprep density gradient centrifugation and were stained directly, with no culture step. To minimize batch effects, samples were stained and sorted in pairs, one healthy donor with one patient per experiment.

The High Capacity cDNA Reverse Transcription Kit was used to reverse transcribe all of the isolated RNA, meaning that expressed TCRB transcripts were what got sequenced. Deep immunoSEQ sequencing was performed on naive, central memory and regulatory T cell samples, with an average of around 3.5 million total reads per sample. After sorted cells were lysed in RLT buffer, RNA was extracted with DNase-treated RNeasy Micro or Mini kits, with the choice depending on cell number. Each cell subset was processed separately to prevent cross-contamination, with patient and healthy donor samples processed together. TCRB sequences were amplified from cDNA with the immunoSEQ multiplex PCR, producing 87-bp fragments spanning the CDR3 region. The amplicons were sequenced using the Illumina HiSeq platform. The paper's data handling went like this. Synthetic template baselines were used to correct PCR bias computationally, reads within Hamming distance 2 were collapsed, and singletons that could not be merged were discarded. Reads were aligned against IMGT so that V, D and J genes, CDR3 length and insertions or deletions at six rearrangement sites could be assigned. Within each subset, clonotype counts were normalized to sorted cell number, and only after that were true diversity and Gini coefficients computed with the tcR R package. The overlap coefficient, calculated on TCRB nucleotide sequences, was used to measure repertoire sharing. Out-of-frame TCRB sequences from naive cells were analyzed to stand in for the pre-selection repertoire. TCRdb holds this immuneACCESS table with in-frame rearrangements only. Some clones are missing; in checked studies, unresolved V genes explain under half, and the rest has no known cause. Clone size and the V and J calls come from that table; the DNA yielded D and trimming. The sample records hundreds of thousands of clones, more than 11% of which are singletons. Roughly 0.04% of the sample lies in the top ten.

This receptor was taken from a man aged 25 to 45 in good health. The sample taken for sequencing was naive CD4+ T cells from blood. The sample's cell subset or site label, in plain terms: true naive CD4+ T cells. The chain is made from TRBV7-2 and TRBJ1-2; there is no confident call for the D gene. CDR3 region: CASSLGGSDGRNYGYTF. The bases read TGTGCCAGCAGCTTAGGCGGTTCGGACGGACGTAACTATGGCTACACCTTC.